This T cell receptor (beta chain) was sequenced in a study of blood T cell repertoires in COVID-19. Study in general: PBMCs, B-cell-depleted T cells, or T cells were the source of the cDNA or gDNA that made up the material.

Participant reports of clinical history set cohort assignment. The CDR3 is 14 residues long. Germline assignment: CDR1 SGHDN and CDR2 FVKESK. Trimming cost V 1 base and J 4 bases, with 10 bases left between them. Only in-frame clones appear in the TCRdb table, and some are missing; sequencing was by immunoSEQ multiplex PCR. The sample comprises more than 110,000 clones, roughly 84% of which are singletons, and 5% to 7% rests with the top ten. The sequencing sample was made of PBMCs or T cells enriched from blood (not recorded which). This chain connects TRBV14 to TRBJ1-1; weak D call: TRBD1 (5 bases). The TCR was taken from a man aged 35 to 55 with acute COVID-19. The CDR3 here is CASSQGGWGTEAFF. The CDR3 nucleotides read TGTGCCAGCAGCCAAGGGGGCTGGGGCACTGAAGCTTTCTTT.